These 21 T cell receptor beta chains came from one sample sequenced in a study of blood T cell repertoires in COVID-19. The method was immunoSEQ multiplex PCR; TCRdb's version includes in-frame clones alone and lacks a portion of them. The sample consists of almost 350,000 clones, about 92% of them appearing once. The sequenced sample consisted of peripheral blood. Receptors were obtained from a woman aged 60-75 years with COVID-19, enrolled during active disease.

The chain uses TRBV25-1 and TRBJ2-7; TRBD1 aligns across 8 bases. The CDR3 sequence is 14 residues long. Germline CDR1 MGHDK, CDR2 SYGVNS. V was clipped by 5 bases and J by 1 base; unmatched bases: 4. CDR3 DNA: TGTGCCAGCAGTTTTCAGGGGGCTTCCTACGAGCAGTACTTC. It translates to CASSFQGASYEQYF.

In its sample, this clone was seen once. The V and J genes are TRBV30 and TRBJ1-5; the match to TRBD1 covers 7 bases. CDR3 size: 13 residues. V gave up 0 bases and J gave up 7 bases; unmatched junction bases: 3. Germline V CDR1 and CDR2: GTSNPN, SVGIG (reference sequence). This chain's CDR3 is CAWSVRGHQPQHF. The CDR3 region has the DNA TGTGCCTGGAGTGTAAGGGGGCACCAGCCCCAGCATTTT.

The genes are TRBV14 and TRBJ1-3, with 7 bases aligning to TRBD1. This CDR3 has 15 residues. CDR1 SGHDN and CDR2 FVKESK come from the germline V gene. Trimming removed 4 bases from V and 0 bases from J; junction bases left unmatched: 3. The CDR3 nucleotides are TGTGCCAGCAGCCTACAGGGGTTCTCTGGAAACACCATATATTTT. Translating it yields CASSLQGFSGNTIYF.

The CDR3: CASSLVAGLPNGEQFF. The CDR3 DNA reads as TGCGCCAGCAGCTTGGTAGCCGGCCTCCCGAACGGTGAGCAGTTCTTC. The chain carries TRBV5-1 and TRBJ2-1; D gene ambiguous. The CDR3 totals 16 residues. Germline loops: CDR1 SGHRS, CDR2 YFSETQ. V was trimmed by 0 bases and J by 9 bases, leaving 19 bases between them.

V usage is TRBV12-5 and J usage is TRBJ2-2, with 10 bases matching TRBD1. V was pared by 0 bases and J by 4 bases, with 5 bases of the junction left unmatched. The CDR3 has 17 amino acids. Germline V gene sequence: CDR1 LGHNT, CDR2 FRNRAP. The CDR3 nucleotides are TGTGCTAGTGGTTTGGTACTGGGACAGGGGTTCACCGGGGAGCTGTTTTTT. Its translation: CASGLVLGQGFTGELFF.

The CDR3 sequence: CASSEALLSVNNSPLHF. The CDR3 DNA is TGTGCCAGCAGTGAAGCTCTTTTGTCAGTGAATAATTCACCCCTCCACTTT. This chain links TRBV6-1 with TRBJ1-6; no clear D gene. The CDR3 has 17 amino acids. V was shortened by 0 bases and J by 5 bases, with 14 bases between the two germline ends. Germline-derived CDR1 and CDR2 are MNHNS and SASEGT.

This chain connects TRBV13 to TRBJ2-3, with 11 bases that match TRBD1. V gave up 1 base and J gave up 5 bases; unmatched junction bases: 8. This CDR3 has 17 residues. Germline-derived CDR1 and CDR2 are PRHDT and FYEKMQ (reference sequence). The DNA of the CDR3 is TGTGCCAGCAGCTTAGATTTGGACAGGGGGCCTGGAGATACGCAGTATTTT. This translates into CASSLDLDRGPGDTQYF.

The gene calls are TRBV6-6 and TRBJ1-5, with D possibly being TRBD1 (5 bases). This CDR3 contains 15 residues. Germline V gives CDR1 MNHNY, CDR2 SVGAGI (reference sequence). V was shortened by 7 bases and J by 0 bases, with 13 bases between the two germline ends. CDR3 loop: CASIPTGYSNQPQHF. For the CDR3, the DNA is TGTGCCAGCATTCCTACAGGTTATAGCAATCAGCCCCAGCATTTT.

The chain has TRBV4-2 and TRBJ2-3, with TRBD2 matching over 8 bases. The V and J ends lost 0 bases and 2 bases, in that order; junction bases with no gene match: 4. CDR3 length: 16 residues. Germline CDR1 reads LGHNA; CDR2 reads YNFKEQ. The CDR3 sequence: CASSQDGGLVTDTQYF. CDR3 in DNA: TGTGCCAGCAGCCAAGATGGGGGACTAGTCACAGATACGCAGTATTTT.

The CDR3 spells CASGLGLTGAAEGGYTF. DNA for the CDR3: TGTGCTAGTGGTTTGGGGTTGACAGGGGCCGCCGAAGGAGGCTACACCTTC. The rearrangement links TRBV12-5 to TRBJ1-2; 8 bases line up with TRBD1. With 1 base clipped from V and 8 bases from J, the junction kept 15 bases outside the gene matches. Germline V gene sequence: CDR1 LGHNT, CDR2 FRNRAP. The CDR3 has 17 residues.

This chain connects TRBV28 to TRBJ1-2; 8 bases agree with TRBD1. CDR3 length: 12 residues. The germline gives CDR1 MDHEN, CDR2 SYDVKM. After removal of 10 bases from V and 4 bases from J, the junction contained 5 bases not matched to a gene. Here the CDR3 reads CATRQGFYGYTF. The CDR3 DNA sequence: TGTGCCACAAGACAGGGGTTCTATGGCTACACCTTC.

J is TRBJ1-2 and V is TRBV6-2 or TRBV6-3; D is undetermined. The CDR3 has 13 residues. Looked up from germline, CDR1 is MNHEY and CDR2 is SVGEGT. V lost 2 bases and J lost 2, with 6 bases in between. The CDR3 sequence: CASSYAGNYGYTF. The CDR3 nucleotides read TGTGCCAGCAGTTACGCAGGAAACTATGGCTACACCTTC.

The V gene is TRBV24-1, the J gene TRBJ1-5, with D hard to call. The V and J ends lost 5 bases and 0 bases respectively, with 7 bases between them. This CDR3 is 14 amino acids long. Germline lookup yields CDR1 KGHDR and CDR2 SFDVKD. The CDR3 loop reads CATSAYYSNQPQHF. The CDR3, as DNA: TGTGCCACCAGTGCCTATTATAGCAATCAGCCCCAGCATTTT.

This clone was counted between two and nine times. The V call is TRBV11-2, the J call TRBJ1-6, with TRBD1 as a possible D gene (6 bases). The CDR3 is made up of 16 amino acids. Germline V lookup: CDR1 SGHAT, CDR2 FQNNGV. V lost 1 base to trimming and J lost 7 bases, with 14 bases between them. As DNA, the CDR3 is TGTGCCAGCAGCTTAGTCATCAGGGGATTAAATTCACCCCTCCACTTT. It codes for CASSLVIRGLNSPLHF.

This clone was counted a few times. The rearrangement uses TRBV11-3 and TRBJ1-6; D remains unclear. This CDR3 has 14 residues. The V end lost 7 bases, the J end lost 7 bases, and 14 bases lay between the germline ends. CDR1 SGHNT and CDR2 YENEEA come from the germline V gene. The CDR3 bases are TGTGCCAGCAACCACGGGCCGGGGAATTCACCCCTCCACTTT. It is translated as CASNHGPGNSPLHF.

The genes are TRBV7-8 and TRBJ1-1; D gene uncertain. Germline V gives CDR1 SGHVS, CDR2 FQNEAQ. Trimming cost V 6 bases and J 10 bases, with 12 bases left between them. The CDR3 length is 11 residues. The CDR3 region has the DNA TGTGCCAGCAGGACACAGACTAGAGCTTTCTTT. Translated, it gives CASRTQTRAFF. The full variable domain, its missing parts supplied by reference TRBV7-8 and TRBJ1-1, is GAGVSQSPRYKVAKRGQDVALRCDPISGHVSLFWYQQALGQGPEFLTYFQNEAQLDKSGLPSDRFFAERPEGSVSTLKIQRTQQEDSAVYLCASRTQTRAFFGQGTRLTVV.

This rearrangement joins TRBV30 to TRBJ1-2; unclear D gene. The germline CDR1 and CDR2 sequences are GTSNPN and SVGIG (reference sequence). The CDR3 extends over 16 amino acids. The V and J ends lost 0 bases and 4 bases respectively, with 18 bases between them. As DNA, the CDR3 is TGTGCCTGGAGTGTAAAGTCCAATCAAGGCGGCTATGGCTACACCTTC. Translated: CAWSVKSNQGGYGYTF.

The chain joins TRBV6-6 to TRBJ1-1; D is ambiguous. Germline loops: CDR1 MNHNY, CDR2 SVGAGI (reference sequence). V lost 6 bases and J 1 base, leaving 12 bases between the germline ends. The CDR3 contains 14 residues. DNA of the CDR3: TGTGCCAGCAGCCCCACGGGAAAGAACACTGAAGCTTTCTTT. This translates into CASSPTGKNTEAFF.

This clone was recorded only once. The chain employs TRBV7-8 and TRBJ2-7; D possibly corresponds to TRBD1 (6 bases). Per germline, CDR1 SGHVS and CDR2 FQNEAQ. V was cut by 7 bases and J by 2 bases, with 18 bases left in between. The CDR3 extends over 15 amino acids. Written as DNA, the CDR3 is TGTGCCAGCACCTCAAAGAGGACAGTAGCCTACGAGCAGTACTTC. It translates to CASTSKRTVAYEQYF.

The rearrangement links TRBV28 to TRBJ1-2; the match to TRBD1 covers 8 bases. Trimming removed 3 bases from V and 2 bases from J; junction bases left unmatched: 8. This CDR3 has 16 amino acids. The germline gives CDR1 MDHEN, CDR2 SYDVKM. CDR3 in amino acids: CASSLGGQGVNYGYTF. The CDR3 DNA is TGTGCCAGCAGTTTGGGAGGACAGGGTGTAAACTATGGCTACACCTTC.

This clone came up a few times. V gene TRBV2 combines with J gene TRBJ1-5; 8 bases align to TRBD1. V dropped 5 bases and J dropped 4; count of bases not matched to a gene: 4. Per germline, CDR1 SNHLY and CDR2 FYNNEI. This CDR3 spans 14 amino acids. CDR3 nucleotide sequence: TGTGCCAGCAGTAAAGACAGGGGTAATCAGCCCCAGCATTTT. This encodes CASSKDRGNQPQHF.